Shown below are 19 T cell receptor beta chains from a single sample sequenced in a study of shared clonotypes between healthy human individuals (dated by TCRdb to the early 2020s). The method behind the library was the immunoSEQ multiplex PCR assay. TCRdb limited this immuneACCESS table to in-frame rearrangements with V and J called. A share of clones is missing; checked studies link under half to unresolved V genes, and the rest is unexplained. Across this sample there are 2 million to 2.5 million clones, with approximately 93% seen only once. Under 0.45% of the sample is taken by the ten largest. Sequencing input: naive CD4+ T cells from PBMCs. The sample's cell subset or site label, in plain terms: CD45RA+ positively selected. The receptor set was obtained from a man between 18 and 29 years old in good health. Some clones in this sample may be carry-over from other donors' samples.

The genes are TRBV7-2 and TRBJ2-5; D is perhaps TRBD2 (5 bases). Germline V gene sequence: CDR1 SGHTA, CDR2 FQGNSA. There are 12 residues in the CDR3. Trimming cost V 1 base and J 6 bases, with 6 bases left between them. The CDR3 loop reads CASSLGGQTQYF. CDR3 nucleotide sequence: TGTGCCAGCAGCTTAGGCGGGCAGACCCAGTACTTC.

V usage is TRBV9 and J usage is TRBJ2-1, with a weak D call TRBD2 (5 bases). Germline-derived CDR1 and CDR2 are SGDLS and YYNGEE. With 4 bases removed from V and 1 base from J, the gap between germline ends came to 15 bases. CDR3 length equals 16 residues. The CDR3: CASSNPDGVSYNEQFF. In nucleotides, the CDR3 is TGTGCCAGCAGCAACCCGGACGGGGTTTCCTACAATGAGCAGTTCTTC.

The rearrangement uses TRBV6-6 and TRBJ1-1; perhaps TRBD1 as D (6 bases). CDR1 and CDR2 from the germline V gene are MNHNY and SVGAGI (reference sequence). Trimming took 7 bases from V and 3 from J, leaving 21 bases between them. This CDR3 is built from 16 residues. The CDR3 sequence is CASTNRRGGRDTEAFF. The CDR3, as DNA: TGTGCCAGCACCAACCGACGGGGGGGGCGCGACACTGAAGCTTTCTTT.

This clone was seen a handful of times. The rearrangement joins TRBV27 to TRBJ2-5, with D perhaps being TRBD1 or TRBD2 (5 bases each). The germline V gene has CDR1 MNHEY and CDR2 SMNVEV (reference sequence). The germline V and J ends were trimmed by 4 bases and 1 base, with 13 bases remaining between them. CDR3 size: 15 residues. CDR3 bases: TGTGCCAGCAGTTCCTACGGGACGGCCCAAGAGACCCAGTACTTC. It specifies CASSSYGTAQETQYF.

The rearrangement uses TRBV29-1 and TRBJ1-5; D uncertain. V was pared by 4 bases and J by 6 bases, with 13 bases between. Germline V gives CDR1 SQVTM, CDR2 ANQGSEA. The CDR3 consists of 13 residues. The CDR3 coding sequence is TGCAGCGTTGTTGAAACTTTAGGTCAGCCCCAGCATTTT. Protein: CSVVETLGQPQHF.

The rearrangement links TRBV18 to TRBJ1-1; D gene uncertain. The CDR3 consists of 14 residues. Per germline, CDR1 KGHSH and CDR2 LQKENI. The germline V and J ends were trimmed by 1 base and 5 bases, with 11 bases remaining between them. CDR3 nucleotide sequence: TGTGCCAGCTCACCACGTTTGACCTTAACTGAAGCTTTCTTT. Its protein product is CASSPRLTLTEAFF.

The gene calls are TRBV10-1 and TRBJ1-5; D is perhaps TRBD1 (6 bases). The germline V and J ends were trimmed by 4 bases and 2 bases, with 6 bases remaining between them. CDR1 is WNHNN, CDR2 SYGVQD, per germline (reference sequence). The length of the CDR3 is 13 residues. The CDR3 is CASSGQGNQPQHF. The CDR3 coding sequence is TGCGCCAGCAGTGGACAGGGCAATCAGCCCCAGCATTTT.

V gene TRBV9 combines with J gene TRBJ2-1; either TRBD1 or TRBD2 may fit D (5 bases each). V lost 4 bases and J 3 bases, leaving 14 bases between the germline ends. Per the germline V gene, CDR1 is SGDLS and CDR2 is YYNGEE. This CDR3 is built from 15 residues. In DNA form, the CDR3 reads TGTGCCAGCAGCCCCCTCGGGGCCTACTACAATGAGCAGTTCTTC. Its translation is CASSPLGAYYNEQFF.

CDR3 nucleotide sequence: TGTGCCAGCAGCCAACTTAGGGCTTCGAACACCGGGGAGCTGTTTTTT. Encoded protein: CASSQLRASNTGELFF. The genes are TRBV14 and TRBJ2-2; the D is unclear. Trimming pared 2 bases from V and 0 bases from J, leaving 10 bases between. Looked up from germline, CDR1 is SGHDN and CDR2 is FVKESK. This CDR3 is 16 amino acids long.

The table lists this clone with a count of one. The V and J genes are TRBV2 and TRBJ2-3, with D possibly being TRBD1 or TRBD2 (5 bases each). The CDR3 sequence is 16 residues long. Trimming stripped 6 bases from V and 0 bases from J, with 16 bases between. Germline lookup yields CDR1 SNHLY and CDR2 FYNNEI. The CDR3 reads CASRERGDFSTDTQYF. CDR3 in DNA: TGTGCCAGCAGGGAGAGAGGGGATTTTAGCACAGATACGCAGTATTTT. The full variable domain, in which reference TRBV2 and TRBJ2-3 provide the parts outside the CDR3, is EPEVTQTPSHQVTQMGQEVILRCVPISNHLYFYWYRQILGQKVEFLVSFYNNEISEKSEIFDDQFSVERPDGSNFTLKIRSTKLEDSAMYFCASRERGDFSTDTQYFGPGTRLTVL.

V and J are TRBV5-4 and TRBJ1-4, with 10 bases aligning to TRBD1. Per germline, CDR1 SGHNT and CDR2 YYREEE (reference sequence). The length of the CDR3 is 15 residues. J lost 3 bases, V lost 3 bases, and 2 bases had no gene match. CDR3 DNA sequence: TGTGCCAGCAGCTCGGGGACAGGGGCTAATGAAAAACTGTTTTTT. Translated: CASSSGTGANEKLFF.

J is TRBJ1-5 and V is TRBV9; 9 bases map to TRBD1. V shed 0 bases and J 3 bases; nucleotides not matched to a gene: 7. The CDR3 loop spans 17 amino acids. Per germline, CDR1 SGDLS and CDR2 YYNGEE. The CDR3 is CASSVVKWDRVNQPQHF. DNA of the CDR3: TGTGCCAGCAGCGTAGTTAAGTGGGACAGGGTCAATCAGCCCCAGCATTTT.

This clone was detected only once. V gene TRBV7-2 combines with J gene TRBJ1-1; tentative D call: TRBD1 (5 bases). This CDR3 is 17 amino acids long. Trimming cost V 0 bases and J 6 bases, with 20 bases left between them. CDR1 is SGHTA and CDR2 is FQGNSA in the germline V gene. The CDR3 coding sequence is TGTGCCAGCAGCTTAGCCCCCCACCGGGGGAAGGGGCCTGAAGCTTTCTTT. Translating gives CASSLAPHRGKGPEAFF.

V usage is TRBV9 and J usage is TRBJ2-7, with D maybe TRBD2 (6 bases). Germline values: CDR1 SGDLS, CDR2 YYNGEE. The CDR3 length is 16 residues. The ends were cut back, 4 bases at V and 0 bases at J, with 17 bases in the middle. Here the CDR3 reads CASSPLGRGISYEQYF. In DNA form, the CDR3 reads TGTGCCAGCAGCCCCCTAGGACGGGGGATCTCCTACGAGCAGTACTTC.

This clone was counted once. V usage is TRBV7-2 and J usage is TRBJ2-4; TRBD1 matches at 7 bases. Losses at the gene ends were 5 bases for V and 2 bases for J; bases not matched to a gene: 3. The CDR3 is 14 residues long. CDR1 and CDR2 from the germline V gene are SGHTA and FQGNSA. CDR3 loop: CASSPGQPKNIQYF. The CDR3 DNA reads as TGTGCCAGCAGCCCGGGACAGCCCAAAAACATTCAGTACTTC.

The V and J genes are TRBV9 and TRBJ1-1, with D tentatively TRBD1 (5 bases). The CDR3 contains 14 residues. V shed 0 bases and J shed 5 bases, with 11 bases lying between them. Germline assignment: CDR1 SGDLS and CDR2 YYNGEE. The CDR3 region has the DNA TGTGCCAGCAGCGTAGGAGGGGTGGGAACTGAAGCTTTCTTT. This sequence encodes CASSVGGVGTEAFF.

On this clone itself: The same CDR3 is also encoded by other DNA sequences in this sample. This chain links TRBV5-1 with TRBJ2-7; 8 bases match TRBD1. The CDR3 runs 13 residues. CDR1 is SGHRS, CDR2 YFSETQ, per germline. V was clipped by 0 bases and J by 6 bases; unmatched bases: 2. The CDR3 bases are TGCGCCAGCAGCTTGGGGCAGGGGGCCGAGCAGTACTTC. Encoded protein: CASSLGQGAEQYF.

V and J are TRBV5-4 and TRBJ1-1; no clear D gene. V shed 6 bases and J shed 4 bases, with 7 bases lying between them. Germline assignment: CDR1 SGHNT and CDR2 YYREEE (reference sequence). The length of the CDR3 is 11 residues. In DNA, the CDR3 is TGTGCCAGCAATAGAGGCACTGAAGCTTTCTTT. This codes for CASNRGTEAFF.

The chain couples TRBV4-3 to TRBJ2-2; the D is unclear. Trimming stripped 1 base from V and 7 bases from J, with 13 bases between. This CDR3 comprises 15 residues. Germline V lookup: CDR1 LGHNA, CDR2 YSLEER. DNA of the CDR3: TGCGCCAGCAGCCAAGGCCCCCGTACTGTCGGGGAGCTGTTTTTT. Its translation is CASSQGPRTVGELFF.